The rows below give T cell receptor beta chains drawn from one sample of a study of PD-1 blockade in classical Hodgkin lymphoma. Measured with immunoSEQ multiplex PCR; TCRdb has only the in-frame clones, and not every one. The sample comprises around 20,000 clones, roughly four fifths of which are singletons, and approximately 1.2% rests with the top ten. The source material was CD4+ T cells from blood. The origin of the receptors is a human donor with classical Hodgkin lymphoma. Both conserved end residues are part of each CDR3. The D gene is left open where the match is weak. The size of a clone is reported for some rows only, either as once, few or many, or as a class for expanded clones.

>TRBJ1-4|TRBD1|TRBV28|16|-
TGTGCCAGCAGTGTCCAATTACAGGGGTCAAATGAAAAACTGTTTTTT
CASSVQLQGSNEKLFF
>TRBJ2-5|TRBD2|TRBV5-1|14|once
TGCGCCAGCAGCGAGCGGGGCATTGGGGAGACCCAGTACTTC
CASSERGIGETQYF
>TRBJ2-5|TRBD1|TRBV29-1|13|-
TGCAGCGTTGAAGGGGGACAGGGAGAGACCCAGTACTTC
CSVEGGQGETQYF
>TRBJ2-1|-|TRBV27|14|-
TGTGCCAGCAGTTTAAATAAGCGAGGGAATGAGCAGTTCTTC
CASSLNKRGNEQFF
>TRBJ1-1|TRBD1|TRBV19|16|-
TGTGCCAGTACCGCCCAAGGGGGCGCGGGGGTTAATGAAGCTTTCTTT
CASTAQGGAGVNEAFF
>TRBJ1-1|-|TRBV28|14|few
TGTGCCAGCAGTTTTTCGGGTTGGAACACTGAAGCTTTCTTT
CASSFSGWNTEAFF
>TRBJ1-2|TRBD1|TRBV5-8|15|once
TGTGCCAGCAGCACCGGGACAGTGGGGAACTATGGCTACACCTTC
CASSTGTVGNYGYTF
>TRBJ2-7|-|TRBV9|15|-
TGTGCCAGCAGCGAGGTGGGGACTCAAGTTGGCGAGCAGTACTTC
CASSEVGTQVGEQYF
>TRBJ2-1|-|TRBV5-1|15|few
TGCGCCAGCAGCTTGAGCGCGAGCTCCTACAATGAGCAGTTCTTC
CASSLSASSYNEQFF
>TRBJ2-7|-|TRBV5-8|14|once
TGTGCCAGCAGCTTCGGTTTCCAGGGCCTCGAGCAGTACTTC
CASSFGFQGLEQYF
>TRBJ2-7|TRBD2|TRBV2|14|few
TGTGCCAGCAGTGCTCGGGAGGGCCGCTACGAGCAGTACTTC
CASSAREGRYEQYF
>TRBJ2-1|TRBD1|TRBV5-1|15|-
TGCGCCAGCAGCTTCGTACAGGGGGCGCGCAATGAGCAGTTCTTC
CASSFVQGARNEQFF
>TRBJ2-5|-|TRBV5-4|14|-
TGTGCCAGCAGCTTGTCGGGCACGCCTCGGACCCAGTACTTC
CASSLSGTPRTQYF
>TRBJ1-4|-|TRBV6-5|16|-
TGTGCCAGCAGTTACCAGCCGAGGGGCATCCGAGAAAAACTGTTTTTT
CASSYQPRGIREKLFF
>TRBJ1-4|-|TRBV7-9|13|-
TGTGCCAGCAGCCCCCCCCGTGGTGAAAAACTGTTTTTT
CASSPPRGEKLFF
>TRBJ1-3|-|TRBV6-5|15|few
TGTGCCAGCAGACCCGGGACAACCTCTGGAAACACCATATATTTT
CASRPGTTSGNTIYF
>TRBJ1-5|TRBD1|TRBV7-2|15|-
TGTGCCAGCTGCCAGGGGGCGCGACTCAATCAGCCCCAGCATTTT
CASCQGARLNQPQHF
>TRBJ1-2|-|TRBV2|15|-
TGTGCCAGCAGGGAGGACAGTTGGACCTCTTATGGCTACACCTTC
CASREDSWTSYGYTF
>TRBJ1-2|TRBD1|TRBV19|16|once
TGTGCCAGTAGTACGGGACAGGAGGTTCTTAACTATGGCTACACCTTC
CASSTGQEVLNYGYTF
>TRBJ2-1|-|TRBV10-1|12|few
TGCGCCAGCAGTGATGCCTACAATGAGCAGTTCTTC
CASSDAYNEQFF
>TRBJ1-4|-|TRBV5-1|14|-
TGCGCCAGCAGCTTGGAAGGGACTAATGAAAAACTGTTTTTT
CASSLEGTNEKLFF
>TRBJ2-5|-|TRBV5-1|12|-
TGCGCCAGCAGCTTGGACGAGGAGACCCAGTACTTC
CASSLDEETQYF
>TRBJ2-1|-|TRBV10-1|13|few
TGCGCCAGCAGTGAGTCGACGACGCTGGAGCAGTTCTTC
CASSESTTLEQFF
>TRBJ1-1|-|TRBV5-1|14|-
TGCGCCAGCAGTTTGGGCAGGGGAAGCACTGAAGCTTTCTTT
CASSLGRGSTEAFF
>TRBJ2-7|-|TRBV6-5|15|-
TGTGCCAGCAATGCCCACAGTGGGAGCTCCTACGAGCAGTACTTC
CASNAHSGSSYEQYF
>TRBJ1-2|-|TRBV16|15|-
TGTGCCAGCAGCCAATCCAGGACTTCAAACTATGGCTACACCTTC
CASSQSRTSNYGYTF
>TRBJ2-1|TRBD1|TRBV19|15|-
TGTGCCAGTAGCCGACAGGGGAGCGCCTACAATGAGCAGTTCTTC
CASSRQGSAYNEQFF
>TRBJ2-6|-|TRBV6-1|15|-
TGTGCCAGCAGTGAACGGGGGCACGGGGCCAACGTCCTGACTTTC
CASSERGHGANVLTF
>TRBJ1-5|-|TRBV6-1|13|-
TGTGCCAGCAGCAGCAGGGAGGGACAGCCCCAGCATTTT
CASSSREGQPQHF
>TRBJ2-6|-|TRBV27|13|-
TGTGCCACCACACTCTCTGGGGCCAACGTCCTGACTTTC
CATTLSGANVLTF
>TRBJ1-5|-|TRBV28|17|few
TGTGCCAGCATTCCGCAGGGCCTTGGTTATAGCAATCAGCCCCAGCATTTT
CASIPQGLGYSNQPQHF
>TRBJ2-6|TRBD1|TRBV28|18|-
TGTGCCAGCAGTTTAACAGGGGGCTTTGAAACTGGGGCCAACGTCCTGACTTTC
CASSLTGGFETGANVLTF
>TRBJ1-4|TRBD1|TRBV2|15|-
TGTGCCAGCAGTGAAAGGACAGGGGGTAATGAAAAACTGTTTTTT
CASSERTGGNEKLFF
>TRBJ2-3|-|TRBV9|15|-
TGTGCCAGCAGCGTGGGTAGATTTAGCACAGATACGCAGTATTTT
CASSVGRFSTDTQYF
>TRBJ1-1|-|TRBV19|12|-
TGTGCCAGTAGTTGGCAGGGCACTGAAGCTTTCTTT
CASSWQGTEAFF
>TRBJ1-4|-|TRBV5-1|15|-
TGCGCCAGCAGCTTGGTAGCAGGGGTTAATGAAAAACTGTTTTTT
CASSLVAGVNEKLFF